Below, 17 T cell receptor beta chains from the same sample are listed, as sequenced in a study of T and B cells in COVID-19 patients. From blood, about 240-550 ng of genomic DNA served as TRB template. Multiplex PCR with BIOMED2 TRB-A/B primer pools amplified TRB rearrangements. TCRdb itself ran the multiplex PCR reads through MiXCR, one entry per CDR3 protein. There are fewer than 15,000 distinct CDR3 sequences in the sample; approximately 29% occur only once, and roughly 30% lies in the top ten. Sequenced: blood. Receptor source: a human donor who had recovered from COVID-19.

This clonotype was observed a few times. This chain links TRBV5-4 with TRBJ2-3; the match to TRBD2 covers 13 bases. J lost 3 bases, V lost 0 bases, and 1 base had no gene match. The CDR3 extends over 16 amino acids. CDR1 and CDR2 (germline): SGHNT, YYREEE (reference sequence). CDR3 amino acids: CASSLGGLAGTDTQYF. The CDR3 DNA sequence: TGTGCCAGCAGCTTGGGGGGACTAGCGGGGACAGATACGCAGTATTTT.

This clonotype was recorded a few times. V is TRBV7-2 and J is TRBJ2-3; D is unresolved. Looked up from germline, CDR1 is SGHTA and CDR2 is FQGNSA. CDR3 length: 14 amino acids. V gave up 0 bases and J gave up 2 bases, with 6 bases separating them. This CDR3 reads CASSLARFTDTQYF. The CDR3, as DNA: TGTGCCAGCAGCTTAGCCCGGTTCACAGATACGCAGTATTTT.

Only a few counts were recorded for this clonotype. The chain links TRBV6-5 to TRBJ1-4; possible D gene TRBD1, 5 bases. Germline V gene sequence: CDR1 MNHEY, CDR2 SVGAGI. V lost 0 bases and J 3 bases, leaving 5 bases between the germline ends. The CDR3 covers 14 residues. CDR3 sequence: CASSYSTANEKLFF. As DNA, the CDR3 is TGTGCCAGCAGTTACTCGACAGCTAATGAAAAACTGTTTTTT.

The CDR3 loop is CAISESTEDNTF. CDR3 nucleotide sequence: TGTGCCATCAGTGAGTCGACAGAGGACAACACCTTC. The chain has TRBV10-3 and TRBJ1-2; tentatively, D is TRBD1 (5 bases). The CDR3 contains 12 residues. The germline CDR1 and CDR2 sequences are ENHRY and SYGVKD. The V gene lost 0 bases and the J gene lost 12 bases, with 11 bases spanning the gap.

The chain joins TRBV7-2 to TRBJ1-6; 9 positions match TRBD1. V was pared by 4 bases and J by 10 bases, with 5 bases of the junction left unmatched. This CDR3 region has 14 residues. CDR1 is SGHTA and CDR2 is FQGNSA in the germline V gene. CDR3 nucleotide sequence: TGTGCCAGCAGCTCTACAGGGGGCGGCTCACCCCTCCACTTT. This sequence encodes CASSSTGGGSPLHF.

V and J are TRBV28 and TRBJ1-4; D is uncertain. This CDR3 region has 12 residues. V dropped 3 bases and J dropped 8 bases, with 7 bases sitting between them. Germline V gene sequence: CDR1 MDHEN, CDR2 SYDVKM. CDR3 protein: CASSFDHEKLFF. CDR3 nucleotide sequence: TGTGCCAGCAGTTTCGATCACGAAAAACTGTTTTTT.

The CDR3 DNA sequence: TGTGCCAGCTCTGAATCAGGCCCTAACTATGGCTACACCTTC. Protein sequence: CASSESGPNYGYTF. V and J are TRBV5-4 and TRBJ1-2; no clear D gene. Germline CDR1 SGHNT, CDR2 YYREEE (reference sequence). The CDR3 is 14 residues long. V was trimmed by 7 bases and J by 0 bases, leaving 13 bases between them.

This clonotype was found many times. The V and J genes are TRBV18 and TRBJ1-1; no firm D call. The CDR3 totals 12 residues. Germline V lookup: CDR1 KGHSH, CDR2 LQKENI. Trimming removed 2 bases at V and 8 bases at J, with 9 bases between. CDR3 loop: CASSPDWAEAFF. CDR3 sequence (DNA): TGTGCCAGCTCACCAGATTGGGCAGAAGCTTTCTTT. Full variable domain (missing parts from reference TRBV18 and TRBJ1-1): NAGVMQNPRHLVRRRGQEARLRCSPMKGHSHVYWYRQLPEEGLKFMVYLQKENIIDESGMPKERFSAEFPKEGPSILRIQQVVRGDSAAYFCASSPDWAEAFFGQGTRLTVV.

The gene calls are TRBV30 and TRBJ2-2; maybe TRBD2 (6 bases). Between the trimmed V and J ends, which lost 0 bases and 2 bases, there was a span of 7 bases. The CDR3 is 14 residues long. Germline loops: CDR1 GTSNPN, CDR2 SVGIG (reference sequence). CDR3 coding DNA: TGTGCCTGGAGTGTCGGGGGTAACACCGGGGAGCTGTTTTTT. Its protein product is CAWSVGGNTGELFF.

Many counts were recorded for this clonotype. The genes are TRBV27 and TRBJ2-3; the D gene is possibly TRBD1 (6 bases). Germline CDR1 and CDR2: MNHEY and SMNVEV (reference sequence). V was clipped by 3 bases and J by 2 bases, with 12 bases between them. There are 15 residues in the CDR3. The CDR3 bases are TGTGCCAGCAGTTTCGACAGGCCCTACACAGATACGCAGTATTTT. Its translation: CASSFDRPYTDTQYF.

The chain employs TRBV6-4 and TRBJ2-3; D may be TRBD2 (5 bases). Trimming pared 2 bases from V and 4 bases from J, leaving 7 bases between. The CDR3 loop spans 13 amino acids. The germline V gene has CDR1 MRHNA and CDR2 SNTAGT. This CDR3 is CASSDHGADTQYF. The CDR3 bases are TGTGCCAGCAGTGACCACGGGGCAGATACGCAGTATTTT.

The chain joins TRBV6-5 to TRBJ2-3; 12 bases align to TRBD2. Trimming at V came to 2 bases and at J to 0 bases, leaving 3 bases not matched to a gene. CDR3 length: 17 amino acids. CDR1 is MNHEY and CDR2 is SVGAGI in the germline V gene. The CDR3 region is CASSYHGTSGSTDTQYF. In DNA form, the CDR3 reads TGTGCCAGCAGTTACCACGGGACTAGCGGGAGCACAGATACGCAGTATTTT.

This clonotype has ten or more counts. Here the CDR3 DNA reads TGCAGCGTTGAAAACACTGAAGCTTTCTTT. It translates to CSVENTEAFF. The gene calls are TRBV29-1 and TRBJ1-1; D remains ambiguous. V lost 2 bases and J 2 bases, leaving 0 bases between the germline ends. The germline V gene encodes CDR1 SQVTM and CDR2 ANQGSEA. The CDR3 is made up of 10 amino acids.

This clonotype has a count of ten or more. The chain joins TRBV27 to TRBJ2-1; 15 nucleotides align to TRBD2. The trim removed 5 bases at V and 7 bases at J, leaving 15 bases unmatched. The CDR3 covers 19 residues. Germline lookup yields CDR1 MNHEY and CDR2 SMNVEV (reference sequence). The CDR3 region has the DNA TGTGCCAGCAGTCCCGGACAGGCGGTAGGACTAGCGGGGGGGAATGAGCAGTTCTTC. Amino acid sequence: CASSPGQAVGLAGGNEQFF.

This chain uses TRBV20-1 with TRBJ2-7; 8 nucleotides line up with TRBD2. There are 14 residues in the CDR3. From germline, CDR1 is DFQATT and CDR2 SNEGSKA (reference sequence). Unmatched junction bases numbered 7, after V lost 0 bases and J lost 6 bases. CDR3 DNA sequence: TGCAGTGCTAGAGATTTCCTAGCGGGTTCCGAGCAGTACTTC. This codes for CSARDFLAGSEQYF.

V gene TRBV4-3 combines with J gene TRBJ1-2; D is ambiguous. Germline lookup yields CDR1 LGHNA and CDR2 YSLEER. V was trimmed by 0 bases and J by 3 bases, leaving 11 bases between them. CDR3 size: 15 residues. The CDR3 loop is CASSQDTQLHYGYTF. The DNA of the CDR3 is TGCGCCAGCAGCCAAGATACGCAGCTACACTATGGCTACACCTTC.

By sample fraction, this clonotype is medium-sized (0.01 to 0.1%). This chain joins TRBV11-1 and TRBJ2-3; 12 bases line up with TRBD2. Per the germline V gene, CDR1 is SGHAT and CDR2 is FQDESV (reference sequence). The CDR3 runs 15 residues. After removal of 5 bases from V and 4 bases from J, the junction contained 4 bases not matched to a gene. The CDR3 sequence is CASSPLAGGPDTQYF. As DNA, the CDR3 is TGTGCCAGCAGCCCGCTAGCGGGAGGGCCAGATACGCAGTATTTT.